The rows below give T cell receptor beta chains drawn from one sample of a study of identifying expanded T cells in peripheral blood. The protocol was immunoSEQ multiplex PCR, while the TCRdb copy is restricted to in-frame clones and leaves out a portion. Among 95,000 to 150,000 clones listed, around four fifths were seen once. Input material: blood. The receptors stem from a person aged 18 to 69 in good health. CDR3s include the opening cysteine and the closing phenylalanine or tryptophan. The order of the fields is D gene, J gene, V gene, clone size, CDR3 DNA, CDR3 protein. D genes are given only for firm matches. Rows may omit the clone size; those that give it use once, few, many or a size class.

>TRBD1|TRBJ1-2|TRBV18|.
TGTGCCAGCTCACCCGGACAGGGGACTTATGGCTACACCTTC
CASSPGQGTYGYTF
>.|TRBJ2-7|TRBV5-1|.
TGCGCCAGCAGCTTGGAAAGAGGCTACGAGCAGTACTTC
CASSLERGYEQYF
>.|TRBJ2-5|TRBV18|.
TGTGCCAGCTCACCAGAAAGGAACCGACCTCAGTACTTC
CASSPERNRPQYF
>.|TRBJ1-2|TRBV7-2|.
TGTGCCAGCAGCTCCCTCCGGACAACTAACTATGGCTACACCTTC
CASSSLRTTNYGYTF
>.|TRBJ1-4|TRBV2|.
TGTGCCAGCAGTGACCCTATTGGTGAAAAACTGTTTTTT
CASSDPIGEKLFF
>.|TRBJ1-2|TRBV5-1|.
TGCGCCAGCAGCTTCGGAGGGGGTGATGGCTACACCTTC
CASSFGGGDGYTF
>.|TRBJ2-1|TRBV7-9|.
TGTGCCAGCAGCTTAGGCAGGTTAGGGGACAATGAGCAGTTCTTC
CASSLGRLGDNEQFF
>TRBD1|TRBJ2-2|TRBV6-5|.
TGTGCCAGCAGCCGCGGACAGGGAGCATCGGGGGAGCTGTTTTTT
CASSRGQGASGELFF
>.|TRBJ1-2|TRBV30|.
TGTGCCTGGATACCCTCTCAGCCCACAGCTAACTATGGCTACACCTTC
CAWIPSQPTANYGYTF
>.|TRBJ1-3|TRBV14|.
TGTGCCAGCAGCCGTCATCTTTGGGGCGCAGGAAACACCATATATTTT
CASSRHLWGAGNTIYF
>.|TRBJ2-1|TRBV30|.
TGTGCCTGGAGTACGAGGACAGGCGGGAGAGGGAAGTATAACAATGAGCAGTTCTTC
CAWSTRTGGRGKYNNEQFF
>.|TRBJ1-5|TRBV7-2|.
TGTGCCAGCAGCTTCTCAGCGGATGGCAATCAGCCCCAGCATTTT
CASSFSADGNQPQHF
>.|TRBJ1-3|TRBV7-3|.
TGTGCCAGCAGCTTAAGCGCAGGTCCAGGAAACACCATATATTTT
CASSLSAGPGNTIYF
>.|TRBJ2-1|TRBV11-2|.
TGTGCCAGCAGCTTTATGAGGAGATATCCCTACAATGAGCAGTTCTTC
CASSFMRRYPYNEQFF
>.|TRBJ1-5|TRBV2|.
TGTGCCAGCAGAGTCAGGTTCGGTCAGCCCCAGCATTTT
CASRVRFGQPQHF
>.|TRBJ2-1|TRBV7-3|.
TGTGCCAGCAGCTTAGGTCCCAGCATGCCTGAGCAGTTCTTC
CASSLGPSMPEQFF
>.|TRBJ2-7|TRBV6-5|.
TGTGCCAGCATGCAACCGGGGGTCATCTACGAGCAGTACTTC
CASMQPGVIYEQYF
>.|TRBJ1-3|TRBV7-2|.
TGTGCCAGCAGCTTCCGCCGACAGAGCTCTGGAAACACCATATATTTT
CASSFRRQSSGNTIYF
>TRBD1|TRBJ1-1|TRBV7-2|.
TGTGCCAGCAGGCCCCCAGGGGGCCGGAACACTGAAGCTTTCTTT
CASRPPGGRNTEAFF
>.|TRBJ2-2|TRBV9|.
TGTGCCAGCAGCGTAGATCGACAGAACACCGGGGAGCTGTTTTTT
CASSVDRQNTGELFF
>.|TRBJ1-1|TRBV15|.
TGTGCCACCAGCTACATCCCCGGGACACCGGAGGCTTTCTTT
CATSYIPGTPEAFF
>.|TRBJ1-6|TRBV6-1|.
TGTGCCAGCAGTGTCGCGGAGGGAGGTTCACCCCTCCACTTT
CASSVAEGGSPLHF
>.|TRBJ1-1|TRBV25-1|.
TGTGCCAGCAGTAAGGGAGTCGGGAACACTGAAGCTTTCTTT
CASSKGVGNTEAFF
>.|TRBJ1-1|TRBV5-5|many
TGTGCCAGCAGCGCATCTTTGGGGGCTTTCTTT
CASSASLGAFF
>.|TRBJ1-3|TRBV7-2|.
TGTGCCAGCAGCTTAACGGGGAGTGGGGGTACTGGAAACACCATATATTTT
CASSLTGSGGTGNTIYF
>.|TRBJ2-1|TRBV4-3|.
TGCGCCAGCAGCCAAGTGGGAGTAAACAATGAGCAGTTCTTC
CASSQVGVNNEQFF
>TRBD1|TRBJ1-1|TRBV11-3|.
TGTGCCAGCAGCGGGCGGACAGGGGACACTGAAGCTTTCTTT
CASSGRTGDTEAFF
>.|TRBJ1-1|TRBV7-8|.
TGTGCCAGCAGCTCGGGCTGGGGAAACACTGAAGCTTTCTTT
CASSSGWGNTEAFF
>.|TRBJ2-7|TRBV7-9|.
TGTGCCAGCAGCCCCTACGGCAGGGCGTACGAGCAGTACTTC
CASSPYGRAYEQYF
>TRBD2|TRBJ2-7|TRBV5-1|.
TGCGCCAGCAGCTTGTTCGGGGGGGCTAGGGTCTACGAGCAGTACTTC
CASSLFGGARVYEQYF
>.|TRBJ1-2|TRBV30|.
TGTGCCTGGAGTGTAGGGGTGACAGCGGCCTATGGCTACACCTTC
CAWSVGVTAAYGYTF
>TRBD1|TRBJ2-2|TRBV18|.
TGTGCCAGCTCAACCACTCAGGGGGCGAACACCGGGGAGCTGTTTTTT
CASSTTQGANTGELFF
>TRBD1|TRBJ2-2|TRBV19|.
TGTGCCAGTAGTAACCGGGACAGGGGCCTGGCCGGGGAGCTGTTTTTT
CASSNRDRGLAGELFF
>.|TRBJ1-1|TRBV10-1|.
TGCGCCAGCTGCCCACTATTGGGGGTGCAGAGGGGCCGGGGGGCTGAAGCTTTCTTT
CASCPLLGVQRGRGAEAFF
>.|TRBJ1-1|TRBV7-2|.
TGTGCCAGCAGCCCATTCTATCGAGGGTTAGGGAACACTGAAGCTTTCTTT
CASSPFYRGLGNTEAFF
>TRBD1|TRBJ1-3|TRBV11-2|.
TGTGCCAGCAGCTTACAGGGGGGTTTAAACACCATATATTTT
CASSLQGGLNTIYF
>TRBD1|TRBJ1-2|TRBV13|.
TGTGCCAGCAGCTTCGACAGGGGGTCCTTCCTAGACCATGGCTACACCTTC
CASSFDRGSFLDHGYTF
>.|TRBJ2-2|TRBV27|.
TGTGCCAGCAGTCCGTACACCGGGTCCTCTAACACCGGGGAGCTGTTTTTT
CASSPYTGSSNTGELFF
>TRBD2|TRBJ2-1|TRBV10-3|.
TGTGCCATCAGTGTAAGGGCTAGCGGTAACAATGAGCAGTTCTTC
CAISVRASGNNEQFF
>TRBD2|TRBJ2-3|TRBV9|once
TGTGCCAGCAGCCCATTCGGGGGGGACCGAGCAGATACGCAGTATTTT
CASSPFGGDRADTQYF
>.|TRBJ1-3|TRBV6-5|.
TGTGCCAGCAGTCCGGATTTCAGCTCTGGAAACACCATATATTTT
CASSPDFSSGNTIYF
>TRBD1|TRBJ2-7|TRBV29-1|.
TGCAGCGTTGGGACAGGGTGGTACGAGCAGTACTTC
CSVGTGWYEQYF
>TRBD1|TRBJ2-3|TRBV7-2|.
TGTGCCAGCACCCCGATTTCCGGGACAGGGTTAGATACGCAGTATTTT
CASTPISGTGLDTQYF
>.|TRBJ2-7|TRBV5-6|.
TGTGCCAGCAGCCTTCTCAGGGCAGGTCGACGCGAGCAGTACTTC
CASSLLRAGRREQYF
>.|TRBJ1-1|TRBV7-9|.
TGTGCCAGCAGCTTGTCCGACTGGATGGATCACACTGAAGCTTTCTTT
CASSLSDWMDHTEAFF
>TRBD2|TRBJ2-7|TRBV5-1|.
TGCGCCAGCAGCCCAGGCGCGGGGGGCTACGAGCAGTACTTC
CASSPGAGGYEQYF
>.|TRBJ2-7|TRBV6-6|.
TGTGCCAGCAAAAACCTCGGGGTTGTAGACGAGCAGTACTTC
CASKNLGVVDEQYF
>TRBD1|TRBJ1-2|TRBV7-8|.
TGTGCCAGCAGCCCGAACAGGGGAACTAACTATGGCTACACCTTC
CASSPNRGTNYGYTF
>.|TRBJ2-7|TRBV5-1|.
TGCGCCAGCAGCTTGTCCCAGGATTACGAGCAGTACTTC
CASSLSQDYEQYF
>.|TRBJ1-6|TRBV19|.
TGTGCCAGTAGTCCCGGTGGGATAAGCTCCTATAATTCACCCCTCCACTTT
CASSPGGISSYNSPLHF
>TRBD1|TRBJ2-2|TRBV6-1|.
TGTGCCAGCAGTGTCACAGGGGGGACCGGGGAGCTGTTTTTT
CASSVTGGTGELFF
>.|TRBJ1-3|TRBV10-1|.
TGCGCCAGCAGTGGAGGGGGGCCTCTCTCTGGAAACACCATATATTTT
CASSGGGPLSGNTIYF
>TRBD2|TRBJ2-3|TRBV5-4|.
TGTGCCAGCAGCTTTAGCGGGGGGGGAACAGATACGCAGTATTTT
CASSFSGGGTDTQYF
>TRBD1|TRBJ2-1|TRBV4-3|.
TGCGCCAGCAGCCAGCGCCCCACAGGGGGCAATGAGCAGTTCTTC
CASSQRPTGGNEQFF
>.|TRBJ2-1|TRBV18|.
TGTGCCAGCTCACCAGGCAGGAACAATGAGCAGTTCTTC
CASSPGRNNEQFF
>.|TRBJ2-3|TRBV29-1|.
TGCAGCGTTGCCCCCCGACTGCCCAGAAGGACAGATACGCAGTATTTT
CSVAPRLPRRTDTQYF
>.|TRBJ2-7|TRBV18|.
TGTGCCAGCTCACCTATACCGCTCCCGGGGAGCGAGCAGTACTTC
CASSPIPLPGSEQYF
>.|TRBJ1-3|TRBV7-9|.
TGTGCCAGTACCCTACTGGGCTCTGGAAACACCATATATTTT
CASTLLGSGNTIYF